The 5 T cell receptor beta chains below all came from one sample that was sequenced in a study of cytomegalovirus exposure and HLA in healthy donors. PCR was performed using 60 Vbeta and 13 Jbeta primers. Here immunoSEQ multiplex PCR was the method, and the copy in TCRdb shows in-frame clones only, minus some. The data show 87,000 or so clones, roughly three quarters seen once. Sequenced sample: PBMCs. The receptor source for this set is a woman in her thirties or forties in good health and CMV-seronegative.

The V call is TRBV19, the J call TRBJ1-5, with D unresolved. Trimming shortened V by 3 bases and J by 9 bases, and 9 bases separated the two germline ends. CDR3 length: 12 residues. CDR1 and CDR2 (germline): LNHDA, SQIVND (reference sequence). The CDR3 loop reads CASSIEAGPQHF. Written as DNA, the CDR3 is TGTGCCAGTAGTATTGAGGCGGGGCCCCAGCATTTT. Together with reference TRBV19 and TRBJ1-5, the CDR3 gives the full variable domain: DGGITQSPKYLFRKEGQNVTLSCEQNLNHDAMYWYRQDPGQGLRLIYYSQIVNDFQKGDIAEGYSVSREKKESFPLTVTSAQKNPTAFYLCASSIEAGPQHFGDGTRLSIL.

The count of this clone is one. Here the CDR3 DNA reads TGTGCCAGCTCACCACCGGAAGGGGGAGAGACCCAGTACTTC. This encodes CASSPPEGGETQYF. The J gene is TRBJ2-5, the V gene TRBV18; a weak D match, TRBD1 (6 bases). Between the trimmed V and J ends, which lost 0 bases and 4 bases, there was a span of 9 bases. Germline values: CDR1 KGHSH, CDR2 LQKENI. The CDR3 contains 14 residues.

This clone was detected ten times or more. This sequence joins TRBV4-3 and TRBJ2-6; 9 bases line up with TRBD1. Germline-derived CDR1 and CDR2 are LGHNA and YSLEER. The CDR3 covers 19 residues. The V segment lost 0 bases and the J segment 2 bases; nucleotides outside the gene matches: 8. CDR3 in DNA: TGCGCCAGCAGCCAAGATCGGGACAGGGCCCTAGCTGGGGCCAACGTCCTGACTTTC. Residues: CASSQDRDRALAGANVLTF.

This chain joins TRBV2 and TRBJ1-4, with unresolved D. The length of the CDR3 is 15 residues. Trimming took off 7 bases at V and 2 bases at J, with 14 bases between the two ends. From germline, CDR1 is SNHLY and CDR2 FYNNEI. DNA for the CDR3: TGTGCCAGCATCCGGGCGGGTCTGACTAATGAAAAACTGTTTTTT. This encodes CASIRAGLTNEKLFF.

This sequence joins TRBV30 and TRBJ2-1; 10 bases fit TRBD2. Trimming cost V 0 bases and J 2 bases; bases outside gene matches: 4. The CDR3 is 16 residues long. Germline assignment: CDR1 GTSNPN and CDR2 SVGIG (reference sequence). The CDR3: CAWSVLAGTTYNEQFF. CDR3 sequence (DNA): TGTGCCTGGAGTGTACTAGCGGGGACTACCTACAATGAGCAGTTCTTC. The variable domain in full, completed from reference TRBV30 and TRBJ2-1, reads SQTIHQWPATLVQPVGSPLSLECTVEGTSNPNLYWYRQAAGRGLQLLFYSVGIGQISSEVPQNLSASRPQDRQFILSSKKLLLSDSGFYLCAWSVLAGTTYNEQFFGPGTRLTVL.